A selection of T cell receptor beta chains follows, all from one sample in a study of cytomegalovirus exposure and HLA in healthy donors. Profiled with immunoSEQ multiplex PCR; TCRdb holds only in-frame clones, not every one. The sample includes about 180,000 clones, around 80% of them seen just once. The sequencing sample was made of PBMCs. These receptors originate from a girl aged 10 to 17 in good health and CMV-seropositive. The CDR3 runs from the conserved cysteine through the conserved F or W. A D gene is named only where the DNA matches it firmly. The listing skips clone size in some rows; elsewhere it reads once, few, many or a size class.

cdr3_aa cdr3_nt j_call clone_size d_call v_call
CASSLGGEWRGYNEQFF TGTGCCAGCAGCTTGGGAGGGGAGTGGAGGGGATACAATGAGCAGTTCTTC TRBJ2-1 - TRBD2 TRBV11-2
CASRAGRSNTDTQYF TGCGCCAGCAGAGCGGGACGGAGTAACACAGATACGCAGTATTTT TRBJ2-3 - TRBD2 TRBV10-1
CASSQGPTGGPMNTEAFF TGCGCCAGCAGCCAAGGGCCCACAGGGGGCCCTATGAACACTGAAGCTTTCTTT TRBJ1-1 - TRBD1 TRBV4-3
CASSFRGGPGTEAFF TGTGCCAGCAGCTTTCGGGGGGGCCCGGGAACTGAAGCTTTCTTT TRBJ1-1 - - TRBV5-8
CASSDSTGGGTDTQYF TGTGCCAGCAGTGACTCGACTGGGGGCGGTACAGATACGCAGTATTTT TRBJ2-3 few - TRBV6-4
CASSPNRERWDNEQFF TGTGCCAGCAGTCCTAACAGGGAACGGTGGGACAATGAGCAGTTCTTC TRBJ2-1 - - TRBV27
CASSLEGRGNSPLHF TGTGCCAGCAGCTTGGAGGGACGGGGGAATTCACCCCTCCACTTT TRBJ1-6 once - TRBV5-6
CASGLVKGAPNYGYTF TGTGCTAGTGGTTTGGTAAAAGGGGCCCCTAACTATGGCTACACCTTC TRBJ1-2 - - TRBV12-5
CASSEGDRSGYTF TGTGCCAGCAGTGAAGGAGACAGGAGTGGCTACACCTTC TRBJ1-2 - - TRBV6-1
CASSPLREVWNEQFF TGTGCCAGCAGTCCGCTACGGGAGGTCTGGAATGAGCAGTTCTTC TRBJ2-1 - TRBD2 TRBV27
CASSLLRTSDNEQFF TGTGCCAGCAGCTTACTCCGGACTAGCGACAATGAGCAGTTCTTC TRBJ2-1 once TRBD2 TRBV7-9
CASSLRVGLLFLHF TGTGCCAGCAGCCTCAGGGTCGGTTTGCTCTTCCTCCACTTT TRBJ1-6 - - TRBV4-2
CASKPDRGGQPQHF TGTGCCAGCAAACCGGACAGGGGCGGTCAGCCCCAGCATTTT TRBJ1-5 - TRBD1 TRBV2
CASSPGQGASYEQYF TGTGCCAGCAGCCCCGGACAGGGGGCCTCCTACGAGCAGTACTTC TRBJ2-7 - TRBD1 TRBV5-6
CASSYSASGTYEQYF TGTGCCAGCAGTTACTCGGCTAGCGGAACCTACGAGCAGTACTTC TRBJ2-7 - TRBD2 TRBV6-5
CATLAGAKDTQYF TGTGCCACCCTAGCGGGAGCGAAAGATACGCAGTATTTT TRBJ2-3 - TRBD2 TRBV10-3
CAWSTLTGIDEQFF TGTGCCTGGAGTACCCTAACAGGGATCGATGAGCAGTTCTTC TRBJ2-1 - - TRBV30
CASSLWTGFAYEQYF TGTGCCAGCAGCTTGTGGACAGGGTTTGCCTACGAGCAGTACTTC TRBJ2-7 - TRBD1 TRBV5-6
CASSGQGSGANVLTF TGTGCCAGCAGTGGGCAGGGTAGTGGGGCCAACGTCCTGACTTTC TRBJ2-6 - - TRBV6-1
CASSYSRLVNEQFF TGTGCCAGCAGTTACTCCCGACTAGTGAATGAGCAGTTCTTC TRBJ2-1 - - TRBV6-5
CASSPQGETQYF TGTGCCAGCAGCCCCCAGGGAGAGACCCAGTACTTC TRBJ2-5 once - TRBV7-9
CASVRASGSYNEQFF TGTGCCAGCGTTAGGGCTAGCGGCTCCTACAATGAGCAGTTCTTC TRBJ2-1 - TRBD2 TRBV7-2
CSVGGASGNTIYF TGCAGCGTTGGGGGCGCGAGCGGAAACACCATATATTTT TRBJ1-3 - - TRBV29-1
CAWSGIQGDTEAFF TGTGCCTGGAGTGGGATACAGGGGGACACTGAAGCTTTCTTT TRBJ1-1 - TRBD1 TRBV30
CASSLGGKNEKLFF TGTGCCAGCAGCTTGGGCGGGAAGAATGAAAAACTGTTTTTT TRBJ1-4 once - TRBV5-6
CASSLVGGGEQFF TGTGCCAGCAGCTTAGTTGGAGGGGGCGAGCAGTTCTTC TRBJ2-1 - - TRBV7-9
CASSVKGEIHAGELFF TGTGCCAGCAGTGTCAAGGGGGAAATCCACGCCGGGGAGCTGTTTTTT TRBJ2-2 - - TRBV6-4
CASSGGQKGMTEAFF TGTGCCAGCAGCGGGGGACAAAAGGGGATGACTGAAGCTTTCTTT TRBJ1-1 - - TRBV9
CASSPPRGTSSGANVLTF TGTGCCAGCAGCCCCCCCCGGGGAACTAGCTCTGGGGCCAACGTCCTGACTTTC TRBJ2-6 - - TRBV14
CASSEDGDTEAFF TGTGCCAGCAGTGAAGATGGAGACACTGAAGCTTTCTTT TRBJ1-1 - - TRBV2
CASSPRQSNTEAFF TGTGCCAGCTCACCACGACAGTCGAACACTGAAGCTTTCTTT TRBJ1-1 - - TRBV18
CASSYRRGSNEKLFF TGTGCCAGCAGTTACCGAAGGGGATCTAATGAAAAACTGTTTTTT TRBJ1-4 - - TRBV6-5
CASSSRLAGGETQYF TGCGCCAGCAGCTCACGACTAGCGGGAGGAGAGACCCAGTACTTC TRBJ2-5 - TRBD2 TRBV5-1
CASSSGQGARYEQYF TGTGCCAGCAGCTCGGGACAGGGGGCGCGGTACGAGCAGTACTTC TRBJ2-7 few TRBD1 TRBV7-6
CAWAQDRGDGYTF TGTGCCTGGGCACAAGACAGGGGGGATGGCTACACCTTC TRBJ1-2 - TRBD1 TRBV30
CASSLRPEGGYTF TGTGCCAGCAGTTTAAGGCCGGAGGGTGGCTACACCTTC TRBJ1-2 - - TRBV27
CASSPTETNEQFF TGCGCCAGCAGCCCCACGGAGACTAACGAGCAGTTCTTC TRBJ2-1 - - TRBV5-1
CAWSPGDGYTF TGTGCCTGGAGCCCCGGGGATGGCTACACCTTC TRBJ1-2 - - TRBV30
CASSPGTSNLYEQYF TGTGCCAGTAGCCCCGGGACTAGTAATCTCTACGAGCAGTACTTC TRBJ2-7 - TRBD2 TRBV19
CASSLGRPTYEQYF TGTGCCAGCAGCTTGGGGCGGCCAACCTACGAGCAGTACTTC TRBJ2-7 - - TRBV5-6
CASSESRTGESYGYTF TGCGCCAGCAGTGAGTCTAGGACAGGGGAATCCTATGGCTACACCTTC TRBJ1-2 - TRBD1 TRBV10-2
CASSSRTGDGETQYF TGCGCCAGCAGCTCCCGGACAGGGGATGGGGAGACCCAGTACTTC TRBJ2-5 - TRBD1 TRBV5-1
CASSSTGTGHGYTF TGTGCCAGCAGCTCTACCGGGACAGGGCATGGCTACACCTTC TRBJ1-2 once TRBD1 TRBV7-3
CASSLVGQGIPEAFF TGTGCCAGCAGCTTAGTGGGACAGGGAATCCCTGAAGCTTTCTTT TRBJ1-1 - TRBD1 TRBV7-9
CATSRNDRTGELFF TGTGCCACCAGCAGAAACGACAGGACCGGGGAGCTGTTTTTT TRBJ2-2 - - TRBV15
CASSSGTSANNEQFF TGCGCCAGCAGCTCAGGGACTAGCGCTAACAATGAGCAGTTCTTC TRBJ2-1 - TRBD2 TRBV5-1
CASSFSSGRAREQFF TGTGCCAGTAGTTTTTCTAGCGGGAGGGCGAGGGAGCAGTTCTTC TRBJ2-1 once TRBD2 TRBV19
CASSQETGISSYNEQFF TGTGCCAGCTCACAGGAGACAGGGATCAGCTCCTACAATGAGCAGTTCTTC TRBJ2-1 - TRBD1 TRBV18
CASSVGGDGPYNEQFF TGTGCCAGCAGCGTAGGCGGGGACGGTCCCTACAATGAGCAGTTCTTC TRBJ2-1 - - TRBV9
CASSFPLNRDEAFF TGTGCCAGCAGTTTCCCCCTGAACAGGGATGAAGCTTTCTTT TRBJ1-1 - - TRBV28
CAWSHGVDTEAFF TGTGCCTGGAGTCATGGAGTGGACACTGAAGCTTTCTTT TRBJ1-1 - - TRBV30
CASSVGGQASNYGYTF TGTGCCAGCAGCGTAGGGGGACAGGCGTCTAACTATGGCTACACCTTC TRBJ1-2 - TRBD1 TRBV9
CASIRGQGFYGYTF TGTGCCAGCATCCGGGGACAGGGGTTCTATGGCTACACCTTC TRBJ1-2 - TRBD1 TRBV7-9
CASSLGTSGETQYF TGCGCCAGCAGCCTAGGGACTAGCGGGGAGACCCAGTACTTC TRBJ2-5 - TRBD2 TRBV5-1
CASSFGRSYTEAFF TGTGCCAGCAGCTTCGGCAGGTCCTACACTGAAGCTTTCTTT TRBJ1-1 - - TRBV9
CSVRQGGEQFF TGCAGCGTAAGACAGGGGGGTGAGCAGTTCTTC TRBJ2-1 - TRBD1 TRBV29-1
CASIPGLGNYEQYF TGTGCCAGCATTCCGGGACTAGGGAACTACGAGCAGTACTTC TRBJ2-7 - TRBD2 TRBV2